What follows are 32 T cell receptor beta chains derived from one specimen sequenced in a study of blood T cell repertoires in COVID-19. Generated by immunoSEQ multiplex PCR, the TCRdb table keeps only in-frame clones and is missing some. The sample gives some 150,000 clones, 75% to 90% of which show up once; over 2% is in the top ten. The material sequenced was peripheral blood. Receptors were obtained from a man between 65 and 79 years old with acute or convalescent COVID-19.

The chain recombines TRBV4-2 with TRBJ2-6; 10 nucleotides line up with TRBD2. CDR3 length: 19 amino acids. The germline V gene has CDR1 LGHNA and CDR2 YNFKEQ. The trim removed 0 bases at V and 0 bases at J, leaving 5 bases unmatched. In DNA, the CDR3 is TGTGCCAGCAGCCAAGATTGGGCTAGCGGGAGCTCTGGGGCCAACGTCCTGACTTTC. Translated, it gives CASSQDWASGSSGANVLTF.

The V gene is TRBV9, the J gene TRBJ1-2; TRBD1 might be the D (6 bases). Germline V gene lookup returns CDR1 SGDLS and CDR2 YYNGEE. V dropped 2 bases and J dropped 0 bases, with 11 bases sitting between them. CDR3 size: 15 residues. The CDR3 is CASSVGADTNYGYTF. The CDR3 nucleotides read TGTGCCAGCAGCGTGGGGGCGGATACTAACTATGGCTACACCTTC.

The chain uses TRBV28 and TRBJ1-2; a possible D gene is TRBD1 (5 bases). CDR3 length equals 13 residues. Trimming pared 6 bases from V and 3 bases from J, leaving 11 bases between. Germline lookup yields CDR1 MDHEN and CDR2 SYDVKM. Here the CDR3 DNA reads TGTGCCAGCAGCCGGACATCCCACTATGGCTACACCTTC. Encoded protein: CASSRTSHYGYTF.

The chain carries TRBV28 and TRBJ1-3, with TRBD1 matching 7 bases. The J segment lost 0 bases and the V segment lost 4 bases, leaving 12 bases of the junction unmatched. The CDR3 has 18 residues. Germline V gene data show CDR1 as MDHEN and CDR2 as SYDVKM. The CDR3 spells CASSSLPAGQSSGNTIYF. CDR3 in DNA: TGTGCCAGCAGTTCCCTACCCGCGGGACAGAGCTCTGGAAACACCATATATTTT.

CDR3 DNA sequence: TGTGCCAGTAAAGCGGACAGGGCTGGAAACACCATATATTTT. Translation: CASKADRAGNTIYF. The chain links TRBV6-5 to TRBJ1-3, with 8 bases fitting TRBD1. CDR1 and CDR2 from the germline V gene are MNHEY and SVGAGI. Unmatched junction bases numbered 6, after V lost 9 bases and J lost 2 bases. The CDR3 runs 14 residues.

This clone was picked up many times. The rearrangement joins TRBV6-5 to TRBJ2-7; D may be TRBD1 (6 bases). This CDR3 is built from 14 residues. The V gene's germline CDR1 is MNHEY and CDR2 SVGAGI. Trimming stripped 5 bases from V and 2 bases from J, with 13 bases between. CDR3 residues: CASSRTALTYEQYF. The CDR3 nucleotides are TGTGCCAGCAGTCGGACAGCCTTGACCTACGAGCAGTACTTC.

The gene calls are TRBV18 and TRBJ1-2, with a tentative D call TRBD1 (6 bases). This CDR3 region has 15 residues. The germline V gene encodes CDR1 KGHSH and CDR2 LQKENI. Trimming pared 0 bases from V and 4 bases from J, leaving 12 bases between. The CDR3 here is CASSPPAGDGYGYTF. Here the CDR3 DNA reads TGTGCCAGCTCACCACCGGCAGGGGATGGCTATGGCTACACCTTC.

V gene TRBV20-1 combines with J gene TRBJ2-1; 9 bases align to TRBD2. The CDR3 has 13 amino acids. V was clipped by 6 bases and J by 6 bases; unmatched bases: 6. From germline, CDR1 is DFQATT and CDR2 SNEGSKA (reference sequence). CDR3 loop: CSASSGGPNEQFF. The CDR3 nucleotides read TGCAGTGCAAGTAGCGGGGGCCCCAATGAGCAGTTCTTC.

V is TRBV6-5 and J is TRBJ1-5; D unresolved. The CDR3 is made up of 15 amino acids. Per germline, CDR1 MNHEY and CDR2 SVGAGI. V lost 6 bases to trimming and J lost 0 bases, with 12 bases between them. DNA for the CDR3: TGTGCCAGCAGAAGATCCGGTTATAGCAATCAGCCCCAGCATTTT. Amino acids: CASRRSGYSNQPQHF.

V and J are TRBV25-1 and TRBJ2-7, with 10 nucleotides matching TRBD1. From germline, CDR1 is MGHDK and CDR2 SYGVNS. The CDR3 has 17 residues. The V gene end was trimmed by 7 bases and the J gene end by 0 bases; junction bases not matched to a gene: 12. The CDR3 sequence: CASKGEGGQGPSYEQYF. The CDR3 nucleotides read TGTGCCAGCAAAGGGGAGGGGGGACAGGGGCCCTCCTACGAGCAGTACTTC.

The chain links TRBV7-2 to TRBJ2-2, with TRBD2 matching over 13 bases. The CDR3 loop spans 15 amino acids. V shed 4 bases and J 9 bases; nucleotides not matched to a gene: 5. Germline V gene sequence: CDR1 SGHTA, CDR2 FQGNSA. For the CDR3, the DNA is TGTGCCAGCAGCTGGACTAGCGGGAGTCAGAGGGAGCTGTTTTTT. Protein sequence: CASSWTSGSQRELFF. Looking up the rest from reference TRBV7-2 and TRBJ2-2 gives the full variable domain: GAGVSQSPSNKVTEKGKDVELRCDPISGHTALYWYRQSLGQGLEFLIYFQGNSAPDKSGLPSDRFSAERTGGSVSTLTIQRTQQEDSAVYLCASSWTSGSQRELFFGEGSRLTVL.

This chain joins TRBV27 and TRBJ1-2; D unclear. The germline V gene encodes CDR1 MNHEY and CDR2 SMNVEV (reference sequence). This CDR3 has 14 amino acids. V was clipped by 8 bases and J by 4 bases, with 17 bases between them. CDR3 sequence: CASRTTTSSYGYTF. The DNA of the CDR3 is TGTGCCAGCCGTACAACGACAAGCAGCTATGGCTACACCTTC.

The chain is built from TRBV30 and TRBJ2-5; 7 nucleotides align to TRBD2. After removal of 0 bases from V and 5 bases from J, the junction contained 9 bases not matched to a gene. The CDR3 is 15 amino acids. Germline-derived CDR1 and CDR2 are GTSNPN and SVGIG (reference sequence). The CDR3 sequence is CAWSVGRGDRETQYF. Written as DNA, the CDR3 is TGTGCCTGGAGTGTAGGCCGGGGGGATCGGGAGACCCAGTACTTC.

There are a few counts of this clone. CDR3 in DNA: TGTGCCACCAGGGACAGGGGAACTGGAAACACCATATATTTT. It encodes CATRDRGTGNTIYF. This chain links TRBV2 with TRBJ1-3; 10 positions agree with TRBD1. The V segment lost 10 bases and the J segment 2 bases; nucleotides outside the gene matches: 5. The CDR3 length is 14 residues. CDR1 and CDR2 (germline): SNHLY, FYNNEI.

This clone was seen more than once but under ten times. J is TRBJ2-2 and V is TRBV5-1, with 11 bases lining up with TRBD2. The CDR3 has 16 residues. CDR1 is SGHRS and CDR2 is YFSETQ in the germline V gene. Trimming at V came to 4 bases and at J to 6 bases, leaving 8 bases not matched to a gene. For the CDR3, the DNA is TGCGCCAGCAGCCGTGTTGGGACTAGCGGATCCGGGGAGCTGTTTTTT. Amino acid sequence: CASSRVGTSGSGELFF.

The CDR3 sequence: CASRAQTGNYGYTF. The CDR3 nucleotides are TGTGCCAGTAGGGCCCAGACTGGTAACTATGGCTACACCTTC. This chain joins TRBV19 and TRBJ1-2, with unresolved D. The CDR3 totals 14 residues. CDR1 and CDR2 (germline): LNHDA, SQIVND (reference sequence). The V end was cut by 6 bases, the J end by 1 base, with 12 bases between. The entire variable domain, with the rest obtained from reference TRBV19 and TRBJ1-2, is as follows: DGGITQSPKYLFRKEGQNVTLSCEQNLNHDAMYWYRQDPGQGLRLIYYSQIVNDFQKGDIAEGYSVSREKKESFPLTVTSAQKNPTAFYLCASRAQTGNYGYTFGSGTRLTVV.

The rearrangement links TRBV4-1 to TRBJ2-7; D not certain. Germline assignment: CDR1 MGHRA and CDR2 YSYEKL. V was clipped by 1 base and J by 2 bases, with 12 bases between them. The CDR3 is 15 residues long. CDR3 amino acids: CASSQAGSKAYEQYF. The CDR3 nucleotides are TGCGCCAGCAGCCAAGCAGGATCCAAGGCCTACGAGCAGTACTTC.

The rearrangement joins TRBV5-1 to TRBJ1-3; 12 positions match TRBD1. J lost 3 bases, V lost 1 base, and 8 bases had no gene match. CDR3 length equals 18 residues. Germline V lookup: CDR1 SGHRS, CDR2 YFSETQ. CDR3: CASSLNAGTGGNGNTIYF. CDR3 bases: TGCGCCAGCAGCTTGAACGCCGGGACAGGGGGCAATGGAAACACCATATATTTT. Variable domain in full (rest from reference TRBV5-1 and TRBJ1-3): KAGVTQTPRYLIKTRGQQVTLSCSPISGHRSVSWYQQTPGQGLQFLFEYFSETQRNKGNFPGRFSGRQFSNSRSEMNVSTLELGDSALYLCASSLNAGTGGNGNTIYFGEGSWLTVV.

This clone came up many times. The V gene is TRBV7-9, the J gene TRBJ2-7; possible D gene TRBD1, 6 bases. CDR1 SEHNR and CDR2 FQNEAQ come from the germline V gene (reference sequence). Trimming took 5 bases from V and 4 from J, leaving 18 bases between them. The CDR3 has 15 residues. The CDR3 loop reads CASSPLGGRAYEQYF. The CDR3, as DNA: TGTGCCAGCAGCCCACTTGGGGGCAGGGCATACGAGCAGTACTTC. Based on the CDR3 plus reference TRBV7-9 and TRBJ2-7, the full variable domain is DTGVSQNPRHKITKRGQNVTFRCDPISEHNRLYWYRQTLGQGPEFLTYFQNEAQLEKSRLLSDRFSAERPKGSFSTLEIQRTEQGDSAMYLCASSPLGGRAYEQYFGPGTRLTVT.

As concerns this clone: One end of the junction does not line up with germline, which may come from a read error. The rearrangement uses TRBV30 and TRBJ2-7; 8 nucleotides align to TRBD1. The CDR3 has 13 amino acids. Germline V gene data show CDR1 as GTSNPN and CDR2 as SVGIG (reference sequence). CDR3 in amino acids: CAWSALGTGPGNF. CDR3 DNA: TGTGCCTGGAGTGCTCTCGGGACAGGCCCGGGGAACTTC.

V and J are TRBV19 and TRBJ2-3; 7 nucleotides agree with TRBD2. The CDR3 is 16 residues long. Germline V CDR1 and CDR2: LNHDA, SQIVND (reference sequence). V lost 3 bases and J lost 1; bases outside the gene matches: 7. The CDR3 DNA reads as TGTGCCAGTAGTATTACGGCTAGCGGTCGCACAGATACGCAGTATTTT. Encoded protein: CASSITASGRTDTQYF.

This sequence joins TRBV9 and TRBJ2-7; 9 bases agree with TRBD2. CDR1 and CDR2 (germline): SGDLS, YYNGEE. The CDR3 has 15 residues. Unmatched junction bases numbered 7, after V lost 0 bases and J lost 6 bases. For the CDR3, the DNA is TGTGCCAGCAGCGTAGGCGCGGGGGGGCAGGGCGAGCAGTACTTC. Its translation is CASSVGAGGQGEQYF. Drawing the rest from reference TRBV9 and TRBJ2-7, the complete variable domain is DSGVTQTPKHLITATGQRVTLRCSPRSGDLSVYWYQQSLDQGLQFLIQYYNGEERAKGNILERFSAQQFPDLHSELNLSSLELGDSALYFCASSVGAGGQGEQYFGPGTRLTVT.

The chain uses TRBV9 and TRBJ2-5, with 13 bases aligning to TRBD2. This CDR3 contains 17 residues. Germline CDR1 and CDR2: SGDLS and YYNGEE. The trim removed 1 base at V and 4 bases at J, leaving 7 bases unmatched. The CDR3 nucleotides read TGTGCCAGCAGCGTAACTAGCGGGGGGGCGTTGGGAGAGACCCAGTACTTC. Protein: CASSVTSGGALGETQYF.

This rearrangement joins TRBV7-3 to TRBJ2-2; D uncertain. Germline CDR1 reads SGHTA; CDR2 reads FQGTGA. V was clipped by 5 bases and J by 1 base, with 11 bases between them. This CDR3 region has 15 residues. CDR3 DNA: TGTGCCAGCAGCCCCAGGATGGGGAACACCGGGGAGCTGTTTTTT. Encoded protein: CASSPRMGNTGELFF.

The chain's CDR3 is CASSPVAAPGNTIYF. The DNA for the CDR3 is TGTGCCAGCAGCCCCGTAGCTGCACCTGGAAACACCATATATTTT. The chain is built from TRBV7-8 and TRBJ1-3; D is unresolved. The V end was cut by 5 bases, the J end by 2 bases, with 13 bases between. Germline values: CDR1 SGHVS, CDR2 FQNEAQ. CDR3 length: 15 amino acids.

With regard to this clone: It is unclear where the CDR3 begins or ends on the DNA, so no DNA is shown, and the CDR3 is as TCRdb lists it. V usage is TRBV28 and J usage is TRBJ2-7; the D call of TRBD1 is as the table states it, not checked on the DNA. Germline-derived CDR1 and CDR2 are MDHEN and SYDVKM. The CDR3 region is 16 residues in length, termini included. The CDR3 spells CASSTSLGQGIYEQYF.

V usage is TRBV9 and J usage is TRBJ1-1; 8 bases agree with TRBD1. Germline assignment: CDR1 SGDLS and CDR2 YYNGEE. This CDR3 has 16 residues. The junction had 11 bases not matched to a gene; V was cut back by 0 bases and J by 7 bases. CDR3 nucleotides: TGTGCCAGCAGCGTAGCTACCGGCAGGGGGCAGAATGAAGCTTTCTTT. Translation gives CASSVATGRGQNEAFF.

The chain has TRBV6-4 and TRBJ2-5, with a weak D call TRBD1 (7 bases). CDR1 is MRHNA and CDR2 is SNTAGT in the germline V gene. V dropped 9 bases and J dropped 4 bases, with 24 bases sitting between them. The CDR3 has 16 amino acids. The CDR3 sequence is CARKAARGDGGETQYF. DNA of the CDR3: TGTGCCAGGAAGGCCGCCAGGGGGGACGGTGGAGAGACCCAGTACTTC.

CDR3 coding DNA: TGTGCCAGCAGCCAGCCCGGACGCGGGGGCTGGGACACTGAAGCTTTCTTT. Residues: CASSQPGRGGWDTEAFF. The chain carries TRBV3-1 (or the pseudogene TRBV3-2) and TRBJ1-1; possibly TRBD1 for D (6 bases). V lost 3 bases and J lost 3, with 20 bases in between. The CDR3 runs to 17 residues. Germline V gives CDR1 LGHDT, CDR2 YNNKEL (reference sequence).

This chain joins TRBV30 and TRBJ1-5; 8 positions agree with TRBD1. Losses at the gene ends were 3 bases for V and 2 bases for J; bases not matched to a gene: 9. Germline V gives CDR1 GTSNPN, CDR2 SVGIG (reference sequence). This CDR3 has 16 residues. The CDR3 region has the DNA TGTGCCTGGAGGGTCGACAGGGGAAGGCGCAATCAGCCCCAGCATTTT. Its translation: CAWRVDRGRRNQPQHF.

V gene TRBV4-1 combines with J gene TRBJ2-5, with TRBD2 identical over 7 bases. Per the germline V gene, CDR1 is MGHRA and CDR2 is YSYEKL. The CDR3 is 17 amino acids. J gave up 5 bases and V 0 bases, and 12 bases lay outside the gene matches. Here the CDR3 reads CASSQEPDRLASETQYF. CDR3 in DNA: TGCGCCAGCAGCCAAGAACCCGATCGACTAGCCTCCGAGACCCAGTACTTC.

This clone was found once. The rearrangement links TRBV6-5 to TRBJ1-1, with TRBD1 as a possible D gene (5 bases). Looked up from germline, CDR1 is MNHEY and CDR2 is SVGAGI. The CDR3 is 13 amino acids. V was pared by 11 bases and J by 1 base, with 14 bases between. CDR3 sequence: CAHSLDRNTEAFF. The CDR3 nucleotides read TGTGCCCACTCACTTGACAGGAACACTGAAGCTTTCTTT.